The entry below gives a single T cell receptor beta chain sequence along with its context. Germline V CDR1 and CDR2: MGHRA, YSYEKL. The CDR3 loop spans 15 amino acids. Trimming at V came to 3 bases and at J to 4 bases, leaving 6 bases not matched to a gene. The sample is drawn from a study of blood T cell repertoires in COVID-19. Study-wide context: Whether acute or convalescent, the COVID-19 samples came from the United States, Italy and Spain.

Assay: immunoSEQ multiplex PCR; the TCRdb copy retains only in-frame clones and omits some. Here the sample spans 400,000 or so clones, roughly 87% being singletons. The sample comprised PBMCs or T cells enriched from blood (not recorded which). The source of this sequence is a woman aged 40 to 50 with acute COVID-19. The chain is built from TRBV4-1 and TRBJ1-2, with 9 nucleotides matching TRBD1. CDR3: CASSHPGQGVYGYTF. CDR3 in DNA: TGCGCCAGCAGCCACCCGGGACAGGGTGTCTATGGCTACACCTTC.